The T cell receptor beta chain under discussion was sequenced for a study of CXCR3-negative and CXCR3-positive naive CD8 T cells. It was by 5' RACE with UMI labels that the TRB cDNA libraries were prepared. TCRdb reanalyzed the 5' RACE reads and collapses them to one entry per CDR3 protein, without DNA. This table holds some 60,000 distinct CDR3 sequences. Findings of the study overall: Cryopreservation partially lowered CXCR3 expression, so most assays used fresh PBMCs. Both naive subsets carried similar amounts of surface CD5, so TCR strength was inferred from TRB CDR3 properties. For naive cells, CXCR3-negative and CXCR3-positive subsets had similar TRBV-TRBJ usage; for memory cells, usage differed. For memory CD8+ cells diversity was much lower, but both naive subsets had comparably high diversity. A higher hydrophobicity marked the TRB CDR3s of CXCR3-positive naive cells versus CXCR3-negative naive cells.

Comments on this clonotype: Its antigen is unknown.

There are 13 residues in the CDR3. The specimen was naive CXCR3+ CD8+ T cells from blood. The sample's subset: CD45RO-CCR7+CD27+CD95- naive CD8+ T cells expressing CXCR3 (TNR3+). The receptor was derived from a human donor in good health. Some clones in this sample may be carry-over from other donors' samples. The rearrangement uses TRBV12-3 or TRBV12-4 and TRBJ2-2. This CDR3 is CATLALNTGELFF.